This T cell receptor (beta chain) came from a study of blood T cell repertoires in COVID-19. At the level of the study: Nucleic acid was either cDNA or gDNA, and it came from T cells, B-cell-depleted T cells, or PBMCs.

This clone came up once. CDR1 is LNHDA and CDR2 is SQIVND in the germline V gene (reference sequence). J was trimmed by 5 bases and V by 7 bases; bases with no gene match: 9. This CDR3 region has 15 residues. Assay used: immunoSEQ multiplex PCR; TCRdb lists only in-frame clones, some missing. The data hold approximately 300,000 clones, with more than 75% observed a single time. The chain recombines TRBV19 with TRBJ2-2; 8 positions match TRBD1. The sequence derives from a young woman who had recovered from COVID-19. Sequencing was performed on PBMCs or T cells enriched from blood (not recorded which). The CDR3 sequence is CASTSLQGATGELFF. The CDR3 region has the DNA TGTGCCAGTACTTCGTTGCAGGGGGCAACCGGGGAGCTGTTTTTT.